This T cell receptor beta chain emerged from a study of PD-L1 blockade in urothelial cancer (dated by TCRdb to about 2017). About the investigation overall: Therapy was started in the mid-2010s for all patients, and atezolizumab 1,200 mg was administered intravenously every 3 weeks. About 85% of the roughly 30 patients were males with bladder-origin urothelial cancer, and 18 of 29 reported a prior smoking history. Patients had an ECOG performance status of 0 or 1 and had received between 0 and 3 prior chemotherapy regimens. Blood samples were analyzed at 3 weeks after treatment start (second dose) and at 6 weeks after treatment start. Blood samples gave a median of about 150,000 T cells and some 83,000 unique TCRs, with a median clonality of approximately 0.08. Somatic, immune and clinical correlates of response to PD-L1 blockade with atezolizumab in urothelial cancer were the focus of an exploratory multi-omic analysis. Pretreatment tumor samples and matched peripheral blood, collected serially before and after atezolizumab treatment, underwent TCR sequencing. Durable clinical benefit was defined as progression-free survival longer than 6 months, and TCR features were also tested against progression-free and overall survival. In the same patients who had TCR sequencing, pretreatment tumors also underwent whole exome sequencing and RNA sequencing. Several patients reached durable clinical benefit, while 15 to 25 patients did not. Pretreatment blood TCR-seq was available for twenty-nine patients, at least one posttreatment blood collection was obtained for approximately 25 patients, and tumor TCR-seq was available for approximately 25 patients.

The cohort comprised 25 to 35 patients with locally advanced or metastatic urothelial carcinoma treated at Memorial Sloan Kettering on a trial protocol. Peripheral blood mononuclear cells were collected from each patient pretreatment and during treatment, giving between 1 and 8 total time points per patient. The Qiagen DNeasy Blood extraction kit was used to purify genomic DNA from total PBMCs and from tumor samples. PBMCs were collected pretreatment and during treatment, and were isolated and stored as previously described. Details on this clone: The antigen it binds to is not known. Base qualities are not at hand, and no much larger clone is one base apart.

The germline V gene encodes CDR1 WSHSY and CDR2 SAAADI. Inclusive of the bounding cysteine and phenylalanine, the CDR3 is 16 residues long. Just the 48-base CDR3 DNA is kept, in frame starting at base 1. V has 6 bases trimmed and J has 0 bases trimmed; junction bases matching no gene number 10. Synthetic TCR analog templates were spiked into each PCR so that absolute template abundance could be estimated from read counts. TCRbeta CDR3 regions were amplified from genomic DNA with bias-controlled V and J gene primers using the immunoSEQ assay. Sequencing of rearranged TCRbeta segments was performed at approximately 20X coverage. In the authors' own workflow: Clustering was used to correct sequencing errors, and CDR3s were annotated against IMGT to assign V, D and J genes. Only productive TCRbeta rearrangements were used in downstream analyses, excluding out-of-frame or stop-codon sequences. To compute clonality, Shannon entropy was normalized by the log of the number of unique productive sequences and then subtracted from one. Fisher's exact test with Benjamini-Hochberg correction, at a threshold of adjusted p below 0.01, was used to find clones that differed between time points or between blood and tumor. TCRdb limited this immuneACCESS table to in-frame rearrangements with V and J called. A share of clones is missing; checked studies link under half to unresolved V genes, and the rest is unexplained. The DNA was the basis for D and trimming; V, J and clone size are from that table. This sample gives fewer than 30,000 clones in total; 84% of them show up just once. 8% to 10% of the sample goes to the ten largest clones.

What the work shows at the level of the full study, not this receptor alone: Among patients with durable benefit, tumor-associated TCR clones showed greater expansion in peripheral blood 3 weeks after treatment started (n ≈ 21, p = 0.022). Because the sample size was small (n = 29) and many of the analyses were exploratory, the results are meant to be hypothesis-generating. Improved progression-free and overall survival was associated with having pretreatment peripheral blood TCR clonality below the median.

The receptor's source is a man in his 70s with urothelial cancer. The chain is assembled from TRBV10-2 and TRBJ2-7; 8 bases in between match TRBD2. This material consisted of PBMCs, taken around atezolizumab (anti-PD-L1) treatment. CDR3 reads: CASRRGGGESSYEQYF. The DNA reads TGCGCCAGCAGACGGGGGGGCGGTGAGAGCTCCTACGAGCAGTACTTC.